This T cell receptor (beta chain) was sequenced during a study of blood T cells in healthy people across ages. Primers used in a second PCR of roughly 6 to 12 cycles were a sample-barcoded 5' primer and a J-beta primer mix. From the 5' RACE reads, TCRdb called clonotypes with MiXCR, one entry per CDR3 protein. The table has hundreds of thousands of distinct CDR3 sequences, about a quarter seen once. This CDR3 has 14 amino acids. In germline, CDR1 is SQVTM, CDR2 ANQGSEA. V shed 1 base and J shed 8 bases, with 15 bases lying between them. This sample was also put to use in a study of T cells of mothers and their children.

Material for sequencing was blood. The chain combines TRBV29-1 with TRBJ2-1; D is possibly TRBD2 (6 bases). This receptor was identified in a boy younger than 10 in good health. The CDR3: CSVEAAAGRYEQFF. The CDR3 nucleotides read TGCAGCGTTGAAGCGGCGGCAGGGAGGTATGAGCAGTTCTTC.